This entry lists 18 T cell receptor beta chains sequenced from one sample in a study of OX40 agonist ivuxolimab in advanced cancers. Using immunoSEQ multiplex PCR, the repertoire was profiled, and TCRdb retains in-frame clones only, with some absent. The sample shows 35,000 to 45,000 clones, about 79% of them seen only once. The sequences come from CD4+ or CD8+ T cells sorted from blood, collected in a trial of the OX40 agonist ivuxolimab. The receptors originated from an adult with an advanced solid tumor such as melanoma, head and neck, liver or kidney cancer.

Only one count was recorded for this clone. The genes are TRBV6-5 and TRBJ2-3; the match to TRBD2 covers 7 bases. The trim removed 5 bases at V and 2 bases at J, leaving 7 bases unmatched. CDR3 length: 15 amino acids. Germline V gene lookup returns CDR1 MNHEY and CDR2 SVGAGI. The CDR3 nucleotides read TGTGCCAGCAGTCTAGTGGCGGGGGACACAGATACGCAGTATTTT. Residues: CASSLVAGDTDTQYF.

This rearrangement joins TRBV6-5 to TRBJ2-5, with a weak D call TRBD1 (6 bases). The J call is in doubt because the DNA end fits TRBJ2-7 better. Germline-derived CDR1 and CDR2 are MNHEY and SVGAGI. The CDR3 length is 14 residues. CDR3 DNA sequence: TGTGCCAGCAGTTACGGGATCGCAGGGGACGAGCAGTACTTC. This codes for CASSYGIAGDEQYF.

The chain joins TRBV5-1 to TRBJ2-7; possible D gene TRBD2, 6 bases. CDR1 SGHRS and CDR2 YFSETQ come from the germline V gene. The CDR3 is 16 residues long. The V gene lost 2 bases and the J gene lost 2 bases, with 17 bases spanning the gap. The chain's CDR3 is CASSFYSGLATYEQYF. CDR3 DNA: TGCGCCAGCAGCTTTTACTCGGGACTCGCGACCTACGAGCAGTACTTC.

The V and J genes are TRBV19 and TRBJ2-7; the D gene is possibly TRBD2 (5 bases). The CDR3 has 15 residues. Germline values: CDR1 LNHDA, CDR2 SQIVND (reference sequence). V lost 1 base and J 3 bases, leaving 13 bases between the germline ends. The CDR3 bases are TGTGCCAGTAGTATAGCTCTCGGGGAACACTACGAGCAGTACTTC. It codes for CASSIALGEHYEQYF.

V and J are TRBV29-1 and TRBJ2-1, with D possibly matching TRBD1 (6 bases). Germline V lookup: CDR1 SQVTM, CDR2 ANQGSEA. This CDR3 region has 17 residues. Between the trimmed V and J ends, which lost 6 bases and 5 bases, there was a span of 26 bases. This chain's CDR3 is CSVPSRDQGTNDNEQFF. Here the CDR3 DNA reads TGCAGCGTGCCCTCCAGGGATCAGGGGACGAATGACAATGAGCAGTTCTTC.

The chain joins TRBV5-1 to TRBJ2-1; possibly TRBD2 for D (6 bases). The CDR3 runs 15 residues. In germline, CDR1 is SGHRS, CDR2 YFSETQ. V gave up 1 base and J gave up 0 bases, with 8 bases separating them. The CDR3 protein is CASSLQEGSYNEQFF. The CDR3 region has the DNA TGCGCCAGCAGCTTGCAGGAGGGCTCCTACAATGAGCAGTTCTTC.

V gene TRBV5-1 combines with J gene TRBJ1-1, with D possibly matching TRBD1 (6 bases). The ends were cut back, 4 bases at V and 3 bases at J, with 22 bases in the middle. This CDR3 spans 17 amino acids. CDR1 is SGHRS and CDR2 is YFSETQ in the germline V gene. The CDR3 DNA is TGCGCCAGCAGCCCTGGTGGGGGGGCGCCCGGGGACACTGAAGCTTTCTTT. Its translation: CASSPGGGAPGDTEAFF. The complete variable domain, with remaining parts taken from reference TRBV5-1 and TRBJ1-1, reads KAGVTQTPRYLIKTRGQQVTLSCSPISGHRSVSWYQQTPGQGLQFLFEYFSETQRNKGNFPGRFSGRQFSNSRSEMNVSTLELGDSALYLCASSPGGGAPGDTEAFFGQGTRLTVV.

This clone came up a few times. V gene TRBV7-2 combines with J gene TRBJ2-7, with 9 bases identical to TRBD2. CDR1 and CDR2 from the germline V gene are SGHTA and FQGNSA. The junction had 4 bases not matched to a gene; V was cut back by 3 bases and J by 4 bases. The CDR3 contains 14 residues. The DNA of the CDR3 is TGTGCCAGCAGCTTCCTAGCGGGGTCTTACGAGCAGTACTTC. Translation gives CASSFLAGSYEQYF.

The J gene is TRBJ2-3, the V gene TRBV19; TRBD2 aligns across 9 bases. Per germline, CDR1 LNHDA and CDR2 SQIVND (reference sequence). The CDR3 has 18 residues. Trimming cost V 6 bases and J 6 bases; bases outside gene matches: 19. CDR3 bases: TGTGCCAGTAGCCCCTTACTTAGTTGGAGAGCGGGAGGTGATACGCAGTATTTT. Protein sequence: CASSPLLSWRAGGDTQYF.

This clone was found a few times. One junction end disagrees with the germline gene, perhaps due to a read error. The chain uses TRBV6-4 and TRBJ2-7, with D maybe TRBD1 (5 bases). Germline CDR1 is MRHNA and CDR2 is SNTAGT. CDR3 size: 9 residues. The CDR3 DNA is TGTGCCAGCTATTGGACACAAAACTTC. Its translation: CASYWTQNF.

V and J are TRBV27 and TRBJ1-3; 7 positions match TRBD1. The CDR3 is made up of 14 amino acids. In germline, CDR1 is MNHEY, CDR2 SMNVEV (reference sequence). J was trimmed by 3 bases and V by 6 bases; bases with no gene match: 5. The DNA of the CDR3 is TGTGCCAGCAGCCAAGGGGGCTTTGGAAACACCATATATTTT. Its translation: CASSQGGFGNTIYF.

V is TRBV4-3 and J is TRBJ2-3; 8 nucleotides agree with TRBD2. The CDR3 totals 17 residues. Germline assignment: CDR1 LGHNA and CDR2 YSLEER. The junction had 8 bases not matched to a gene; V was cut back by 1 base and J by 2 bases. The CDR3 bases are TGCGCCAGCAGCCAAGGGCGAGCGGGAGCGCTCACAGATACGCAGTATTTT. Its protein product is CASSQGRAGALTDTQYF.

The chain is built from TRBV6-5 and TRBJ2-6; a possible D gene is TRBD1 (5 bases). Germline V gene data show CDR1 as MNHEY and CDR2 as SVGAGI. The CDR3 has 13 residues. Trimming removed 7 bases from V and 4 bases from J, with 8 bases in between. Here the CDR3 DNA reads TGTGCCAGCACTGGGGCCGGGGCCAACGTCCTGACTTTC. Protein: CASTGAGANVLTF.

A note on this clone: A junction end diverges from the germline sequence, so it may reflect a read error. The V and J genes are TRBV10-3 and TRBJ1-1; D call uncertain. This CDR3 is 15 amino acids long. CDR1 and CDR2 from the germline V gene are ENHRY and SYGVKD. CDR3: CASSYSFGTNTEAFF. CDR3 coding DNA: TGTGCCAGCAGTTACTCGTTTGGAACGAACACTGAAGCTTTCTTT.

The V gene is TRBV19, the J gene TRBJ1-2, with 8 positions matching TRBD1. The ends lost 3 bases at V and 4 bases at J; junction bases unmatched: 7. Germline values: CDR1 LNHDA, CDR2 SQIVND (reference sequence). The CDR3 contains 15 residues. CDR3 sequence reads: CASSIDRTGSYGYTF. The CDR3 region has the DNA TGTGCCAGTAGTATCGACCGGACAGGGAGCTATGGCTACACCTTC.

The table lists this clone with a count of one. The chain links TRBV11-1 to TRBJ2-5; D remains unclear. V was clipped by 7 bases and J by 1 base, with 10 bases between them. The length of the CDR3 is 13 residues. Per germline, CDR1 SGHAT and CDR2 FQDESV (reference sequence). The CDR3 DNA is TGTGCCAGCAAGGGCCCGCTCCAAGAGACCCAGTACTTC. Translation: CASKGPLQETQYF. Together with reference TRBV11-1 and TRBJ2-5, the CDR3 gives the full variable domain: EAEVAQSPRYKITEKSQAVAFWCDPISGHATLYWYRQILGQGPELLVQFQDESVVDDSQLPKDRFSAERLKGVDSTLKIQPAELGDSAMYLCASKGPLQETQYFGPGTRLLVL.

V and J are TRBV28 and TRBJ2-5; D might be TRBD2 (5 bases). The CDR3 loop spans 14 amino acids. V was clipped by 1 base and J by 4 bases, with 10 bases between them. Germline CDR1 reads MDHEN; CDR2 reads SYDVKM. This CDR3 is CASSLSDSTETQYF. The CDR3 DNA sequence: TGTGCCAGCAGTTTATCGGACTCCACAGAGACCCAGTACTTC.

There are a few counts of this clone. The chain is built from TRBV28 and TRBJ1-5; D not resolved. Germline V gene sequence: CDR1 MDHEN, CDR2 SYDVKM. The ends were cut back, 2 bases at V and 0 bases at J, with 8 bases in the middle. This CDR3 is 15 amino acids long. The chain's CDR3 is CASSLEGNSNQPQHF. DNA for the CDR3: TGTGCCAGCAGTTTAGAAGGGAATAGCAATCAGCCCCAGCATTTT.